This TCR beta chain was retrieved from a study of blood T cell repertoires in COVID-19. Germline-derived CDR1 and CDR2 are SNHLY and FYNNEI. The CDR3 has 14 residues. Deletions cut 5 bases from V and 5 bases from J, with 12 bases between. Some clones are missing from TCRdb's copy, which holds only in-frame ones; the method was immunoSEQ multiplex PCR. Among fewer than 350,000 clones, 70% to 90% were seen once, and the ten largest hold roughly 4.3%. What was sequenced was PBMCs or T cells enriched from blood (not recorded which). The receptor's source is a woman between 25 and 40 years old with acute COVID-19. The V call is TRBV2, the J call TRBJ2-2, with a weak D call TRBD1 (6 bases). CDR3 in amino acids: CASSSTGSTGELFF. Here the CDR3 DNA reads TGTGCCAGCAGTTCCACAGGGTCAACCGGGGAGCTGTTTTTT.